The sequence of this T cell receptor beta chain was determined in a study of T cells in Graves' hyperthyroidism and ophthalmopathy. Amplified TCR beta CDR3 regions derived from RNA transcripts. A set of HTBI primers served as the primers for a first-round RT-PCR of the TCR CDR3. TCRdb used MiXCR to reprocess the multiplex PCR reads, holding one entry per CDR3 protein. The sample carries roughly 750,000 distinct CDR3 sequences, roughly 17% recorded once. PBMCs stemmed from less than 13 ml fresh peripheral blood. This CDR3 has 15 residues. The V gene's germline CDR1 is SEHNR and CDR2 FQNEAQ (reference sequence). With 3 bases removed from V and 13 bases from J, the gap between germline ends came to 24 bases. This clonotype was found a few times.

J is TRBJ2-5 and V is TRBV7-9; a weak D match, TRBD2 (5 bases). Sequencing was performed on blood. The receptor's source is a man aged 18 to 29 with Graves' hyperthyroidism. The CDR3: CASSLGGGFPSGGYF. In nucleotides, the CDR3 is TGTGCCAGCAGCTTGGGCGGAGGATTCCCAAGTGGAGGGTACTTC.